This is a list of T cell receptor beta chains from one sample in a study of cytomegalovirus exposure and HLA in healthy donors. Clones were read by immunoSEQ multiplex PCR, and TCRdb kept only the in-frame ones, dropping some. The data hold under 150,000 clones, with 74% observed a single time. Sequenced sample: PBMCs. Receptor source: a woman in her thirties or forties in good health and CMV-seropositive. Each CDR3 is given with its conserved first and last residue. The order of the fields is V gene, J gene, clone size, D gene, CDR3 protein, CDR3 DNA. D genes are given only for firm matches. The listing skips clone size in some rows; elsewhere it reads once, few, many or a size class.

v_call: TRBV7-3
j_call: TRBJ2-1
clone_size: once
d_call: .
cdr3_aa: CASSINSLARNEQFF
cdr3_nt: TGTGCCAGCAGCATCAACTCGCTAGCACGCAATGAGCAGTTCTTC

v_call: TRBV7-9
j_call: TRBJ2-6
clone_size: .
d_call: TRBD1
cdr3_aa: CASSYGQGVSGANVLTF
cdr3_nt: TGTGCCAGCAGCTACGGACAGGGCGTCTCTGGGGCCAACGTCCTGACTTTC

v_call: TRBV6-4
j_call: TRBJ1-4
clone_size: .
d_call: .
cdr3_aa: CASSDSPPGTNEKLFF
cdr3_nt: TGTGCCAGCAGTGACTCCCCCCCAGGGACTAATGAAAAACTGTTTTTT

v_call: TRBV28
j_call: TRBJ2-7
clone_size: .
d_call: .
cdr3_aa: CASSLLGADEQYF
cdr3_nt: TGTGCCAGCAGTTTATTGGGGGCCGACGAGCAGTACTTC

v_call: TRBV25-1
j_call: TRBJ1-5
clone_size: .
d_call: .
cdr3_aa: CASSESGSGGNQPQHF
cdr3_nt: TGTGCCAGCAGTGAATCGGGCAGCGGCGGCAATCAGCCCCAGCATTTT

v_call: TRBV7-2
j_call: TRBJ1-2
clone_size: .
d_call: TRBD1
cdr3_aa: CASSLGGTGDNGYTF
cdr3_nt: TGTGCCAGCAGCTTAGGAGGGACAGGTGACAATGGCTACACCTTC

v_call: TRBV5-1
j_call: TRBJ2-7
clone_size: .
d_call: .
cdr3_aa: CASRLWSGEQYF
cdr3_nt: TGCGCCAGCAGATTGTGGTCCGGCGAGCAGTACTTC

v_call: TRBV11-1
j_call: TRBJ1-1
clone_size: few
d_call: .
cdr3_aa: CASSLGNRDLNTEAFF
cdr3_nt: TGTGCCAGCAGCTTGGGGAACAGGGATTTGAACACTGAAGCTTTCTTT

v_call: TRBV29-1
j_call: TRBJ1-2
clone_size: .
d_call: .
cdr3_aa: CSVEVRDFYGYTF
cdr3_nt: TGCAGCGTTGAAGTTCGGGATTTCTATGGCTACACCTTC

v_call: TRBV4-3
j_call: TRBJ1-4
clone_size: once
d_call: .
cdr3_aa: CASSQDRGWRGEREKLFF
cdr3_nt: TGCGCCAGCAGCCAAGATAGGGGTTGGCGGGGGGAGAGGGAAAAACTGTTTTTT

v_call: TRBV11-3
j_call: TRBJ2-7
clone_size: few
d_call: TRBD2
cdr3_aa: CASNPGLAGVEQYF
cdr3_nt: TGTGCCAGCAACCCGGGACTAGCGGGAGTCGAGCAGTACTTC

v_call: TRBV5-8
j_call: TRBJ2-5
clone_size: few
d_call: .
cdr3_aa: CASSLGGWLQEETQYF
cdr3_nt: TGTGCCAGCAGCTTGGGTGGCTGGCTGCAAGAAGAGACCCAGTACTTC

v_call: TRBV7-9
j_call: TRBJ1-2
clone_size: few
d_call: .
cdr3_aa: CASSSDSSGYTF
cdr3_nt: TGTGCCAGCAGCTCCGACAGTAGTGGCTACACCTTC

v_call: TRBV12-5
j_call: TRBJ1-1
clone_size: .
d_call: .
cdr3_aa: CASGLVLRQDMNTEAFF
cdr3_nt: TGTGCTAGTGGTTTGGTACTACGACAGGACATGAACACTGAAGCTTTCTTT

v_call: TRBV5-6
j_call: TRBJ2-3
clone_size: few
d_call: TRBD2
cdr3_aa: CASSGPHRGLAGADTQYF
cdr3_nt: TGTGCCAGCAGCGGCCCTCACCGAGGACTAGCGGGCGCAGATACGCAGTATTTT

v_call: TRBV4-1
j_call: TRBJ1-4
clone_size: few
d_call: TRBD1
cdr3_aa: CASSQDGTGLATNEKLFF
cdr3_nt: TGCGCCAGCAGCCAAGACGGGACAGGGCTTGCAACTAATGAAAAACTGTTTTTT

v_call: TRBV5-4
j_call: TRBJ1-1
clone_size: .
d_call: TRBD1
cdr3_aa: CASRPGTASTEAFF
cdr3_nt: TGTGCCAGCAGACCCGGGACAGCGAGTACTGAAGCTTTCTTT

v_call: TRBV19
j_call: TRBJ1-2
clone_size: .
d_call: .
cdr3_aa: CASSIQADLYGYTF
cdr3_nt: TGTGCCAGTAGTATTCAGGCCGACCTCTATGGCTACACCTTC

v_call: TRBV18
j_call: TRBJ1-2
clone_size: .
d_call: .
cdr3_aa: CASSPAIQGPGNYGYTF
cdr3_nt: TGTGCCAGCTCACCGGCTATACAGGGTCCCGGGAACTATGGCTACACCTTC

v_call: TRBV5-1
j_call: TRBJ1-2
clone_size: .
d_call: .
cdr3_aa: CASSLGSGDYGYTF
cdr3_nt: TGCGCCAGCAGCTTAGGGTCAGGGGACTATGGCTACACCTTC

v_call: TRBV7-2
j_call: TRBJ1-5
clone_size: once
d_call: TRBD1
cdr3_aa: CASSLAGDRVNQPQHF
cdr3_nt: TGTGCCAGCAGCTTAGCGGGAGACAGGGTAAATCAGCCCCAGCATTTT

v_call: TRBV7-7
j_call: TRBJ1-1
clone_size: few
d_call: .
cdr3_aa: CASSLLPTVNRDTEAFF
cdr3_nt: TGTGCTAGCAGCTTACTTCCGACAGTCAACCGGGACACTGAAGCTTTCTTT

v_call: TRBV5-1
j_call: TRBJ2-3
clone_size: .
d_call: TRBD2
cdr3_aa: CASSFLAGAVAQYF
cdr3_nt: TGCGCCAGCAGCTTTTTAGCGGGAGCCGTTGCGCAGTATTTT

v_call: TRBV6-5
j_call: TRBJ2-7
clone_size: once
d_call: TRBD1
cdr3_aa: CASRLGQDYEQYF
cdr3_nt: TGTGCCAGCAGACTCGGACAGGACTACGAGCAGTACTTC

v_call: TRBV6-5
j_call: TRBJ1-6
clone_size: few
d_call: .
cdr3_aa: CASSYDGGRSPLHF
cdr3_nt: TGTGCCAGCAGTTATGATGGGGGCCGGTCACCCCTCCACTTT

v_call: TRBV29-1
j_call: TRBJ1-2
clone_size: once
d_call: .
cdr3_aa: CSVPWGFGEGYTF
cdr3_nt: TGCAGCGTACCCTGGGGCTTTGGTGAGGGCTACACCTTC

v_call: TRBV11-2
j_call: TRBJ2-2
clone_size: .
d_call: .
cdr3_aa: CASSLDTGGELFF
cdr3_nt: TGTGCCAGCAGCTTAGATACCGGCGGGGAGCTGTTTTTT

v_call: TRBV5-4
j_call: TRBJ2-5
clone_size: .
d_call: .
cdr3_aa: CASSLDPSVETQYF
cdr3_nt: TGTGCCAGCAGCTTGGACCCTAGCGTTGAGACCCAGTACTTC

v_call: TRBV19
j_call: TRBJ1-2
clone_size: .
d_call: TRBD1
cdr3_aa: CASSFRTGRGGYTF
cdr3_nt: TGTGCCAGTAGTTTCAGGACAGGGAGGGGCGGCTACACCTTC

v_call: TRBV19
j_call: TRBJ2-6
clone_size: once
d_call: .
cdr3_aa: CASRQVSGANVLTF
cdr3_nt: TGTGCCAGTAGGCAGGTGTCCGGGGCCAACGTCCTGACTTTC